The sample holds a few counts of the clone carrying this T cell receptor (beta chain). Its antigen is as yet unknown. The authors extracted at least 5.5 micrograms of total RNA per sample. A J-beta primer mix and a sample-barcoded 5' primer were used in a second PCR of about 7 to 12 cycles. TCRdb reprocessed the 5' RACE reads with MiXCR, giving one entry per CDR3 protein. The data hold 750,000 to 850,000 distinct CDR3 sequences, with around 25% observed a single time. The entry originates in a study of blood T cells in healthy people across ages. Study-level points and caveats: It was the long-lived donors that had more naive CD4+ cells and higher diversity than aged donors.

CDR1 and CDR2 from the germline V gene are SGHVS and FQNEAQ. Trimming took 2 bases from V and 4 from J; bases not matched to a gene: 4. The CDR3 loop spans 15 amino acids. These same data were also listed under a study on T cells of mothers and their children. According to that study: Sample barcodes and 2-4 random nucleotides were added by the M1S primer of the second PCR. Related mother-child pairs shared slightly more overlap than unrelated pairs, but the difference was non-significant.

The sequencing sample was made of blood. The rearrangement uses TRBV7-8 and TRBJ2-7; 11 bases match TRBD2. The TCR was taken from a boy between 10 and 17 years old in good health. CDR3 bases: TGTGCCAGCAGCTTACAGACTAGCGGGGCATACGAGCAGTACTTC. This translates into CASSLQTSGAYEQYF.